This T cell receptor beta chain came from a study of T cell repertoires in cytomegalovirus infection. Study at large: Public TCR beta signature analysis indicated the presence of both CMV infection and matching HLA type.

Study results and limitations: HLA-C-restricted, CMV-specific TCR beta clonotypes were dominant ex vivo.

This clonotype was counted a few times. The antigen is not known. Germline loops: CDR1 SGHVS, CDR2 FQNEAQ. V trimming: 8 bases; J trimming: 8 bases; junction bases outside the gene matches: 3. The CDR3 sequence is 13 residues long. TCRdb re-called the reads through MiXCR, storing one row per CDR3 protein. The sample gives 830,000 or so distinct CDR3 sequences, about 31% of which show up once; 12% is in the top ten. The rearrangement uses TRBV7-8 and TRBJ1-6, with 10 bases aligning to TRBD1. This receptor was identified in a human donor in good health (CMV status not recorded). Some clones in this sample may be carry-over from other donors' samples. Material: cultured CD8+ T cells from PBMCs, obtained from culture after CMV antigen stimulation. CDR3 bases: TGTGCCAGCCGGACAGGGGGGTATTCACCCCTCCACTTT. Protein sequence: CASRTGGYSPLHF. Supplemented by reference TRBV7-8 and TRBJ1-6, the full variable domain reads GAGVSQSPRYKVAKRGQDVALRCDPISGHVSLFWYQQALGQGPEFLTYFQNEAQLDKSGLPSDRFFAERPEGSVSTLKIQRTQQEDSAVYLCASRTGGYSPLHFGNGTRLTVT.